This entry is about one TCR beta chain. The data belong to a study of blood T cell repertoires in COVID-19. This CDR3 has 13 amino acids. Germline CDR1 MNHEY, CDR2 SVGAGI. Losses at the gene ends were 7 bases for V and 8 bases for J; bases not matched to a gene: 8. TCRdb's table, derived via immunoSEQ multiplex PCR, lists solely in-frame clones and lacks some. This sample has some 70,000 clones, with over 75% found just once. Sequencing used peripheral blood. The chain joins TRBV6-5 to TRBJ2-1; 7 nucleotides line up with TRBD2. The TCR originated in a man aged 50 to 59 with active COVID-19. CDR3 sequence reads: CASTRDYFDEQFF. CDR3 nucleotides: TGTGCCAGCACTCGGGACTACTTTGATGAGCAGTTCTTC.